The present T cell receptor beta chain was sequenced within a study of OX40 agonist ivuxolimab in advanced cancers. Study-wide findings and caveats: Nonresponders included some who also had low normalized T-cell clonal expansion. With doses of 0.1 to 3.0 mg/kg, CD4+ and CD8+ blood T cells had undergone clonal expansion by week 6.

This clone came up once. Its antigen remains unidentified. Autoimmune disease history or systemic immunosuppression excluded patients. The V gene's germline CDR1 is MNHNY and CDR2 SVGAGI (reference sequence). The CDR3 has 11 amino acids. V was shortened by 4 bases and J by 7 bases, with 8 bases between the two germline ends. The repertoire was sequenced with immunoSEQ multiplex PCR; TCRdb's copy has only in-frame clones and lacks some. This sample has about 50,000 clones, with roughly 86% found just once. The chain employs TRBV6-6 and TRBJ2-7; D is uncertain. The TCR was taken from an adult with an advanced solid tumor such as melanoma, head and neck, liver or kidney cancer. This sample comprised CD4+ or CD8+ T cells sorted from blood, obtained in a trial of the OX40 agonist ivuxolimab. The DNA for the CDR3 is TGTGCCAGCAGTTCGAAAAATGAGCAGTACTTC. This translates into CASSSKNEQYF.